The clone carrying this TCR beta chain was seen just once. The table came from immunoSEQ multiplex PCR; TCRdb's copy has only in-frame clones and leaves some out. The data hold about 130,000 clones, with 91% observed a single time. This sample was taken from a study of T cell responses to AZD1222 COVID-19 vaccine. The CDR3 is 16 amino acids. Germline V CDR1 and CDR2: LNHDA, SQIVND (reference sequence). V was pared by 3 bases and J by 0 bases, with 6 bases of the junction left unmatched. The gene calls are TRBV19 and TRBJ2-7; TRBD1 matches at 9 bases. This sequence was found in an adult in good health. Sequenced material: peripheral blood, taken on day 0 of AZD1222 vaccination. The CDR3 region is CASSIHRDRVSYEQYF. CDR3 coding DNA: TGTGCCAGTAGTATCCATAGGGACAGGGTCTCCTACGAGCAGTACTTC.